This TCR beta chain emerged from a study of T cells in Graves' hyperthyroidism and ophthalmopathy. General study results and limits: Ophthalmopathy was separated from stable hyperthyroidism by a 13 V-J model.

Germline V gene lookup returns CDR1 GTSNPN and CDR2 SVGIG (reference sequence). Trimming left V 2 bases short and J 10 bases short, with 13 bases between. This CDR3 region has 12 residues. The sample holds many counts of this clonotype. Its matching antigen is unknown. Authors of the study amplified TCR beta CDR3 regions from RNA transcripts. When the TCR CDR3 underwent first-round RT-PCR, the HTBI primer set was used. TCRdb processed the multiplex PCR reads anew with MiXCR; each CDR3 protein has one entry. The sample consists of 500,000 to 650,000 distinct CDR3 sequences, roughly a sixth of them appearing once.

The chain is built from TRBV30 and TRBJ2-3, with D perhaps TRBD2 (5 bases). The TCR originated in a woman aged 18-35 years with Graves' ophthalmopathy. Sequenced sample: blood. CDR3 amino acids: CAWSPLATAQYF. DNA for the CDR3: TGTGCCTGGAGTCCCCTAGCCACGGCGCAGTATTTT.